The rows below give T cell receptor beta chains drawn from one sample of a study of T cell repertoires in cytomegalovirus infection. TCRdb fed the reads into MiXCR, producing one record per CDR3 protein. The sample includes 640,000 or so distinct CDR3 sequences, roughly a third of them seen just once. For these TCRs, the target antigens are not known. This material consisted of cultured PBMCs, taken from culture after CMV antigen stimulation. These receptors all stem from a human donor in good health (CMV status not recorded). Some clones in this sample may be carry-over from other donors' samples. CDR3s include the opening cysteine and the closing phenylalanine or tryptophan. D genes are given only for firm matches. Rows give clone size only sometimes, using once, few, many, or a class for an expanded clone.

cdr3_length d_call j_call clone_size v_call cdr3_nt cdr3_aa
14 - TRBJ1-1 - TRBV6-1 TGTGCCAGCAGTGAAGTGGGAGCAAACACTGAAGCTTTCTTT CASSEVGANTEAFF
16 - TRBJ2-5 few TRBV12-3/TRBV12-4 TGTGCCAGCAGTAGTTTCGGAGGAACGGTACAAGAGACCCAGTACTTC CASSSFGGTVQETQYF
16 TRBD1 TRBJ1-6 - TRBV4-2 TGTGCCAGCAGCCAAAGGGGACAGGGACAGGGTTCACCCCTCCACTTT CASSQRGQGQGSPLHF
14 TRBD1 TRBJ2-2 many TRBV7-2 TGTGCCAGCAGCTTGCGACAGGGAACCGGGGAGCTGTTTTTT CASSLRQGTGELFF
16 - TRBJ2-3 - TRBV7-2 TGTGCCAGCAGCCCCCAGGTGGCGGGAAGGACAGATACGCAGTATTTT CASSPQVAGRTDTQYF
12 TRBD1 TRBJ1-2 - TRBV7-3 TGTGCCAGCAGCAACAGGGGACATGGCTACACCTTC CASSNRGHGYTF
12 - TRBJ2-5 - TRBV5-1 TGCGCCAGCAGCTTTGAACCAGAGACCCAGTACTTC CASSFEPETQYF
15 TRBD1 TRBJ2-2 - TRBV12-3/TRBV12-4 TGTGCCAGCAGTTACGCTGGACAGGTTAGCGGGGAGCTGTTTTTT CASSYAGQVSGELFF
17 - TRBJ2-1 - TRBV7-2 TGTGCCAGCAGCCCCCGTCGACGGGTAGCGCTAAACAATGAGCAGTTCTTC CASSPRRRVALNNEQFF
15 - TRBJ1-5 few TRBV19 TGTGCCAGTAGTATAGTGGGGGGATCTTATCAGCCCCAGCATTTT CASSIVGGSYQPQHF
10 - TRBJ2-1 - TRBV20-1 TGCAGTGTTGGGCCCGATGAGCAGTTCTTC CSVGPDEQFF
12 - TRBJ2-1 many TRBV19 TGTGCCAGTAGTGGCTTAACCCTTGAGCAGTTCTTC CASSGLTLEQFF
16 TRBD2 TRBJ2-7 few TRBV20-1 TGCAGTGCTAGGGAATGGGGGACTAGCGGTACCTACGAGCAGTACTTC CSAREWGTSGTYEQYF
14 TRBD1 TRBJ2-7 few TRBV6-1 TGTGCCAGCAGAGCCCGGGACAGGGCCTACGAGCAGTACTTC CASRARDRAYEQYF
15 - TRBJ2-1 - TRBV7-8 TGTGCCAGCAGCCCAAGTGGGGGCCTTCGGGATGGGCAGTTCTTC CASSPSGGLRDGQFF
14 - TRBJ2-7 - TRBV12-3/TRBV12-4 TGTGCCAGCAGTGGAGCGGTGAGCTCCTACGAGCAGTACTTC CASSGAVSSYEQYF
14 - TRBJ1-6 few TRBV27 TGTGCCAGCAGCCCTAGACAGTATAATTCACCCCTCCACTTT CASSPRQYNSPLHF
12 - TRBJ2-1 - TRBV12-3/TRBV12-4 TGTGCCAGCAGTTGGTTGGAGGATGAGCAGTTCTTC CASSWLEDEQFF
18 TRBD2 TRBJ2-7 few TRBV7-9 TGTGCCAGCAGCTTACCCCTCGAGGGACTAGCGGGAATCTACGAGCAGTACTTC CASSLPLEGLAGIYEQYF
15 TRBD1 TRBJ1-1 - TRBV4-1 TGCGCCAGCAGCCGTTCGACAGGGATCAACACTGAAGCTTTCTTT CASSRSTGINTEAFF
17 TRBD1 TRBJ2-5 - TRBV20-1 TGCAGTGCTAGTCTAAACCCCCCGACAGGGTGGCAAGAGACCCAGTACTTC CSASLNPPTGWQETQYF
14 - TRBJ2-5 few TRBV6-8 TGTGCCAGCAGAGCCACAGGAGGCCGGGAGACCCAGTACTTC CASRATGGRETQYF
14 TRBD1 TRBJ1-1 few TRBV11-2 TGTGCCAGCAGGGGACAGGGAGTGAACACTGAAGCTTTCTTT CASRGQGVNTEAFF
15 - TRBJ2-1 - TRBV7-2 TGTGCCAGCAGAATCCCTGACCTCCCTTACAATGAGCAGTTCTTC CASRIPDLPYNEQFF
15 - TRBJ1-4 - TRBV15 TGTGCCACCAGCAGAGTTATGGATTCCAATGAAAAACTGTTTTTT CATSRVMDSNEKLFF
17 - TRBJ2-3 - TRBV11-2 TGTGCCAGCAGCTCCGGCCGCGGACGCGGGCGCCCAGATACGCAGTATTTT CASSSGRGRGRPDTQYF
15 - TRBJ2-5 - TRBV7-2 TGTGCCAGCAGCCGACGAGGGACGGCCGAAGAGACCCAGTACTTC CASSRRGTAEETQYF
14 TRBD2 TRBJ2-1 - TRBV12-3/TRBV12-4 TGTGCCAGCAGTCGGACGGGAGGCCACAATGAGCAGTTCTTC CASSRTGGHNEQFF
12 - TRBJ1-1 - TRBV12-3/TRBV12-4 TGTGCCAGCTCCGTGGGTAGCACTGAAGCTTTCTTT CASSVGSTEAFF